The sequence of this T cell receptor (beta chain) was determined in a study of T cell changes during pregnancy in multiple sclerosis. TCRdb keeps only in-frame clones here, not all; method: immunoSEQ multiplex PCR. The repertoire includes 35,000 to 45,000 clones, 92% of them detected once, and 13% sits in the top ten. This clone came up a few times. This TCR derives from a female donor with multiple sclerosis, enrolled in a pregnancy study. Sequenced here: CD8+ T cells from peripheral blood mononuclear cells, sampled in the first trimester of pregnancy.

CDR3: CASSQRTGEDYGYTF. The CDR3 DNA reads TGTGCCAGCAGCCAAAGGACAGGGGAGGACTATGGCTACACCTTC. The J gene is TRBJ1-2, the V gene TRBV5-5, with 9 bases fitting TRBD1. The CDR3 contains 15 residues. The J segment lost 3 bases and the V segment lost 4 bases, leaving 7 bases of the junction unmatched. Germline V gene data show CDR1 as SGHKS and CDR2 as YYEKEE (reference sequence).